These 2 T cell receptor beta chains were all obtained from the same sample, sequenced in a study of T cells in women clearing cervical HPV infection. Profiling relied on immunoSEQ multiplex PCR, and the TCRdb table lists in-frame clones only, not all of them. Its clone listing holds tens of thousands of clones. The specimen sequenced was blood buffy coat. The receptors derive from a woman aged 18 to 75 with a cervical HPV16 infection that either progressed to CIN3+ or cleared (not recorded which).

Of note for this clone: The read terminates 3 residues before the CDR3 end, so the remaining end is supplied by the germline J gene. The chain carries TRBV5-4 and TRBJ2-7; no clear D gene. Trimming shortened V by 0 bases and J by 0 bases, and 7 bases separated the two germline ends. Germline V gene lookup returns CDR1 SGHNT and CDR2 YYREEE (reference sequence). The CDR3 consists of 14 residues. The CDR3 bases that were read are TGTGCCAGCAGCTTGGACGGGTTCTCCTACGAG. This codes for CASSLDGFSYE. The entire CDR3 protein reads CASSLDGFSYEQYF.

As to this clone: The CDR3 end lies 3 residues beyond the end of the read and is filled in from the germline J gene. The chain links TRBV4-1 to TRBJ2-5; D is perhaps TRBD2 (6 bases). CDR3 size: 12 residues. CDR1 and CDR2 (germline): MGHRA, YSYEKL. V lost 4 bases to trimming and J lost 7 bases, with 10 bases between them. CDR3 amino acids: CASSPPAGTQYF. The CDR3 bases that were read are TGCGCCAGCAGCCCCCCAGCGGGGACC.